The T cell receptor beta chain under discussion was sequenced for a study of T cell responses to AZD1222 COVID-19 vaccine. The CDR3 is made up of 15 amino acids. The V gene's germline CDR1 is SGDLS and CDR2 YYNGEE. V lost 3 bases, J lost 7 bases, and 6 bases stayed unmatched. Regarding the study as a whole: Two doses of AZD1222 preceded a rise in Spike-specific TCR breadth and depth. Spike-wide vaccine-associated CD4 TCRs dominated at 160-218 and 743-854.

Profiled with immunoSEQ multiplex PCR; TCRdb holds only in-frame clones, not every one. The table includes fewer than 120,000 clones, less than 95% detected once. Of note for this clone: Its cognate antigen is unknown.

The source was peripheral blood, collected 28 days after the second AZD1222 dose. The rearrangement joins TRBV9 to TRBJ1-6; 8 bases match TRBD1. The sequence derives from an adult who received the AZD1222 COVID-19 vaccine. The CDR3 DNA sequence: TGTGCCAGCAGCGAGAGGACAGGGAAGAATTCACCCCTCCACTTT. This encodes CASSERTGKNSPLHF.